The 14 T cell receptor beta chains given below trace back to one sample, sequenced in a study of regulatory T cells in long-lasting Graves disease. In building TCR beta libraries, iRepertoire HTBI primers were used together with Arm-PCR of CDR3 regions. MiXCR, run by TCRdb on the multiplex PCR reads, gives a single entry per CDR3 protein. The sample records around 480,000 distinct CDR3 sequences, 15% to 20% being singletons. Stated time point: newly diagnosed GD, antithyroid drugs for less than 3 months. PBMCs provided the RNA from which the TCR library was made. The same data also went into a second study, on T cells in Graves' hyperthyroidism and ophthalmopathy.

The source was peripheral blood mononuclear cells (PBMCs), collected at new diagnosis, from a patient treated with antithyroid drugs. These TCRs come from a woman between 40 and 65 years old with Graves disease.

This clonotype was recorded at least ten times. This chain joins TRBV18 and TRBJ1-2, with unresolved D. Looked up from germline, CDR1 is KGHSH and CDR2 is LQKENI. The germline V and J ends were trimmed by 3 bases and 6 bases, with 11 bases remaining between them. This CDR3 contains 13 residues. The CDR3 is CASSPRSWDGYTF. The CDR3 region has the DNA TGTGCCAGCTCACCTCGGAGCTGGGATGGCTACACCTTC.

This clonotype turned up a few times. This CDR3 reads CASSLGLERGYTF. The CDR3 DNA reads TGTGCCAGCAGCTTGGGACTGGAGAGGGGCTACACCTTC. V is TRBV5-8 and J is TRBJ1-2, with D hard to call. This CDR3 has 13 residues. V was shortened by 0 bases and J by 8 bases, with 11 bases between the two germline ends. Germline V gene lookup returns CDR1 SGHTS and CDR2 YDEGEE.

The sample holds a few counts of this clonotype. This chain links TRBV13 with TRBJ2-3, with 10 bases matching TRBD2. Germline CDR1 is PRHDT and CDR2 is FYEKMQ (reference sequence). The CDR3 totals 16 residues. J lost 5 bases, V lost 5 bases, and 10 bases had no gene match. The CDR3 sequence: CASSEGAGGAGDTQYF. DNA of the CDR3: TGTGCCAGCAGCGAAGGAGCGGGGGGGGCTGGAGATACGCAGTATTTT.

V gene TRBV6-1 combines with J gene TRBJ1-1, with TRBD1 matching 8 bases. Per the germline V gene, CDR1 is MNHNS and CDR2 is SASEGT. The junction had 4 bases not matched to a gene; V was cut back by 4 bases and J by 0 bases. This CDR3 has 15 residues. CDR3: CASSATGALNTEAFF. CDR3 sequence (DNA): TGTGCCAGCAGTGCGACAGGGGCCCTGAACACTGAAGCTTTCTTT.

The chain carries TRBV6-4 and TRBJ1-2; D is undetermined. The germline V gene encodes CDR1 MRHNA and CDR2 SNTAGT. There are 13 residues in the CDR3. The V end was cut by 5 bases, the J end by 2 bases, with 9 bases between. Here the CDR3 DNA reads TGTGCCAGCAGTTCAACAGAAAACTATGGCTACACCTTC. This codes for CASSSTENYGYTF.

Remarks on this clonotype: This may be a read error, as it is one base from a much larger clone. This chain joins TRBV2 and TRBJ1-5; D is perhaps TRBD1 (5 bases). The length of the CDR3 is 15 residues. Germline V CDR1 and CDR2: SNHLY, FYNNEI. Trimming shortened V by 6 bases and J by 0 bases, and 12 bases separated the two germline ends. CDR3 coding DNA: TGTGCCAGCAGGCGGGGGTCCGGTAGCAATCAGCCCCAGCATTTT. Its protein product is CASRRGSGSNQPQHF.

This clonotype appeared many times. The chain joins TRBV6-2 or TRBV6-3 to TRBJ1-6, with D possibly being TRBD1 (5 bases). The CDR3 totals 15 residues. The germline V gene has CDR1 MNHEY and CDR2 SVGEGT. V was pared by 5 bases and J by 6 bases, with 14 bases between. CDR3 nucleotide sequence: TGTGCCAGCAGTAACTGGTGGCAGGGTAATTCACCCCTCCACTTT. This gives the protein CASSNWWQGNSPLHF.

This clonotype has more than one count but fewer than ten. A clone one base away is much larger, so this may be a read error. V usage is TRBV2 and J usage is TRBJ1-5, with a tentative D call TRBD1 (5 bases). The CDR3 covers 16 residues. V was shortened by 8 bases and J by 3 bases, with 20 bases between the two germline ends. Germline V gene lookup returns CDR1 SNHLY and CDR2 FYNNEI. The CDR3 protein is CASGFDRTYNNQPQHF. The CDR3 DNA sequence: TGTGCCAGCGGATTTGACAGAACTTATAACAATCAGCCCCAGCATTTT.

This clonotype was recorded a few times. This chain connects TRBV6-1 to TRBJ1-6; D might be TRBD1 (6 bases). V was clipped by 6 bases and J by 7 bases, with 16 bases between them. The CDR3 consists of 15 residues. CDR1 and CDR2 (germline): MNHNS, SASEGT. The CDR3 spells CASRSRGGRNSPLHF. The DNA of the CDR3 is TGTGCCAGCAGATCGCGGGGGGGCAGGAATTCACCCCTCCACTTT.

The DNA for the CDR3 is TGTGCCAGCAGTTTATCAGGGACAGAACTTAACTATGGCTACACCTTC. Protein product: CASSLSGTELNYGYTF. The J gene is TRBJ1-2, the V gene TRBV27, with 7 bases fitting TRBD1. The V gene end was trimmed by 0 bases and the J gene end by 1 base; junction bases not matched to a gene: 5. The germline gives CDR1 MNHEY, CDR2 SMNVEV (reference sequence). This CDR3 contains 16 residues.

This clonotype was seen repeatedly, ten times or more. The chain uses TRBV12-3 or TRBV12-4 and TRBJ2-3, with D unclear. The CDR3 has 14 amino acids. V lost 5 bases and J 1 base, leaving 10 bases between the germline ends. The CDR3 spells CASSVRGGTDTQYF. For the CDR3, the DNA is TGTGCCAGCAGTGTGCGTGGCGGCACAGATACGCAGTATTTT.

This clonotype was found many times. The gene calls are TRBV28 and TRBJ1-1; 9 positions agree with TRBD1. Germline CDR1 is MDHEN and CDR2 is SYDVKM. Trimming cost V 6 bases and J 8 bases; bases outside gene matches: 13. This CDR3 has 15 residues. This chain's CDR3 is CASSSGGTGNGEAFF. The DNA of the CDR3 is TGTGCCAGCAGCTCTGGAGGGACAGGGAATGGCGAAGCTTTCTTT.

This clonotype was picked up a small number of times. V is TRBV12-3 or TRBV12-4 and J is TRBJ1-1; TRBD1 is a possible D gene (6 bases). With 3 bases removed from V and 9 bases from J, the gap between germline ends came to 11 bases. This CDR3 region has 12 residues. CDR3 sequence (DNA): TGTGCCAGCAGTTTCAGTGGGGGCAAAGCTTTCTTT. This encodes CASSFSGGKAFF.

The rearrangement links TRBV27 to TRBJ1-4; tentative D call: TRBD1 (6 bases). V was clipped by 6 bases and J by 0 bases, with 11 bases between them. The CDR3 is 15 amino acids. In germline, CDR1 is MNHEY, CDR2 SMNVEV (reference sequence). DNA for the CDR3: TGTGCCAGCAGCCGACAGGTGCCAACTAATGAAAAACTGTTTTTT. It is translated as CASSRQVPTNEKLFF.